This TCR beta chain was obtained from a study of shared clonotypes between healthy human individuals. Looking at the study overall: The study used three CD4 naive, three CD4 memory, two CD8 naive and one CD8 memory plate per donor.

Germline loops: CDR1 LGHNA, CDR2 YNFKEQ. V gave up 1 base and J gave up 7 bases, with 13 bases separating them. CDR3 length: 14 amino acids. Study-wide results and caveats: Incomplete sequencing of sorted subsets was indicated by rarefaction despite large depth. Non-shared clonotypes had lower generation probabilities than clonotypes shared by all four sorted-subset donors.

Naive CD8 populations comprised CD45RO-negative cells positively selected for CCR7, excluding terminally differentiated effector memory CD45RA+ cells. In the original analysis: Because ImmunoSEQ provided only junction sequences with no quality scores, the filtering differed. TCRdb's table, derived via immunoSEQ multiplex PCR, lists solely in-frame clones and lacks some. V, J and clone size are those of that table, while D and trimming were read from the DNA. The sample consists of some 2.1 million clones, about 95% of them appearing once. Regarding this clone: The antigen remains unidentified.

This TCR derives from a man between 18 and 35 years old in good health. This chain links TRBV4-2 with TRBJ1-1; D is possibly TRBD1 (5 bases). Source material: naive CD8+ T cells sorted from blood. CDR3 amino acids: CASSQVSGVGEAFF. CDR3 sequence (DNA): TGTGCCAGCAGCCAAGTTTCGGGGGTGGGTGAAGCTTTCTTT.